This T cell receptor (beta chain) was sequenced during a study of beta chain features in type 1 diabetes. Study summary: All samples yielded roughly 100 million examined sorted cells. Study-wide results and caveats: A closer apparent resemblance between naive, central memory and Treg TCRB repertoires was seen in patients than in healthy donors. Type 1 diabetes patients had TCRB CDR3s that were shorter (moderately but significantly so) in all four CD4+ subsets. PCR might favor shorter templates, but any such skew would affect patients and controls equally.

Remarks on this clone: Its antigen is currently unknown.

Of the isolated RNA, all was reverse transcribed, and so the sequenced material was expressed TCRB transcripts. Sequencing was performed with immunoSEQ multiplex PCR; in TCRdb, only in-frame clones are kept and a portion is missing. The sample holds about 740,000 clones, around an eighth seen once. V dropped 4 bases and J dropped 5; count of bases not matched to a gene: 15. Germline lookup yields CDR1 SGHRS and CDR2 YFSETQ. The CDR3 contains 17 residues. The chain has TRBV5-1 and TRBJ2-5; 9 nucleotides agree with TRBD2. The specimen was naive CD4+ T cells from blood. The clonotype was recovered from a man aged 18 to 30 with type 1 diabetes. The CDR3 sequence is CASSPYLLAGGGETQYF. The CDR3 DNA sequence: TGCGCCAGCAGCCCGTACCTACTAGCGGGCGGAGGGGAGACCCAGTACTTC.